In its sample, the clone carrying this T cell receptor beta chain was seen a few times. Profiling relied on immunoSEQ multiplex PCR, and the TCRdb table lists in-frame clones only, not all of them. Among roughly 250,000 clones listed, 87% were seen once. The data were obtained in a study of blood T cell repertoires in COVID-19. Study-wide context: PBMCs, B-cell-depleted T cells, or T cells provided the cDNA or gDNA that made up the material.

The V and J ends lost 3 bases and 7 bases, in that order; junction bases with no gene match: 4. CDR1 and CDR2 (germline): SGHTS, YDEGEE. There are 13 residues in the CDR3. The sequence came from a man in his sixties who had recovered from COVID-19. This chain connects TRBV5-8 to TRBJ1-1, with 9 bases identical to TRBD1. The sample was peripheral blood. CDR3 loop: CASSSGTGNEAFF. For the CDR3, the DNA is TGTGCCAGCAGCTCCGGGACAGGGAATGAAGCTTTCTTT.